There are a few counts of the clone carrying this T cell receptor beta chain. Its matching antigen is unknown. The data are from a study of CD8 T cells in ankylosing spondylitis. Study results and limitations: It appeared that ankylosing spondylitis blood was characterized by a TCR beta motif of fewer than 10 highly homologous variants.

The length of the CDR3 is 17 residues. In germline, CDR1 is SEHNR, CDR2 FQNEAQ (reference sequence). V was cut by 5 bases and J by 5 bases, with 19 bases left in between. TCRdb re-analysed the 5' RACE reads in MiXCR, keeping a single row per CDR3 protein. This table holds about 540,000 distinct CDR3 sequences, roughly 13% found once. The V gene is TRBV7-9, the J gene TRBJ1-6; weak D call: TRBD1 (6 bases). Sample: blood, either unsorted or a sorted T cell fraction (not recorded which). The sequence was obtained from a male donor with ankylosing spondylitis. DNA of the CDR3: TGTGCCAGCAGCAGAGGGGTCAGGGGTTCGAATAATTCACCCCTCCACTTT. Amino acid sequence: CASSRGVRGSNNSPLHF.